These T cell receptor beta chains were read from a single sample in a study of T cell repertoires in cytomegalovirus infection. In TCRdb, the reads were re-called with MiXCR into one record per CDR3 protein. The data contain under 250,000 distinct CDR3 sequences, approximately 7% of them singletons. Sequenced: PBMCs. The receptor source for this set is a human donor in good health (CMV status not recorded). Some clones in this sample may be carry-over from other donors' samples. The CDR3 runs from the conserved cysteine through the conserved F or W. Each record gives: D gene, V gene, clone size, J gene, CDR3 DNA, CDR3 protein. A D gene is named only where the DNA matches it firmly. Size values are once, few and many counts, or a class for expanded clones, and some rows have none.

NA	TRBV2	many	TRBJ2-7	TGTGCCAGCAGTGTTAGAACTAAACACTACGAGCAGTACTTC	CASSVRTKHYEQYF
NA	TRBV5-1	many	TRBJ1-5	TGTGCCAGCAGCCCCGGAGGTTACAATCAGCCCCAGCATTTT	CASSPGGYNQPQHF
NA	TRBV20-1	few	TRBJ1-1	TGCAGTGCTAGATCCGTCAGGGGGAACACTGAAGCTTTCTTT	CSARSVRGNTEAFF
NA	TRBV5-6	many	TRBJ2-7	TGTGCCAGCAAGTTTGGGGTTGGAGCCTACGAGCAGTACTTC	CASKFGVGAYEQYF
TRBD2	TRBV15	many	TRBJ2-5	TGTGCCACCAGCAGAGATCCTAGCGGGGTAGAGACCCAGTACTTC	CATSRDPSGVETQYF
NA	TRBV13	many	TRBJ1-6	TGTGCCAGCAGCTTAGGCAACAGCTTAAATTCACCCCTCCACTTT	CASSLGNSLNSPLHF
NA	TRBV29-1	few	TRBJ2-2	TGCAGCGCGATGCCGGACAGAAACACCGGGGAGCTGTTTTTT	CSAMPDRNTGELFF
NA	TRBV6-2/TRBV6-3	many	TRBJ1-1	TGTGCCAGCAGTCGCGGCGGATCTTGGGGCCTAGGCACTGAAGCTTTCTTT	CASSRGGSWGLGTEAFF
TRBD1	TRBV23-1	few	TRBJ1-5	TGCGCCAGCAGTCAATGGGACAGCGTTCTTTATCAGCCCCAGCATTTT	CASSQWDSVLYQPQHF
TRBD2	TRBV7-2	many	TRBJ2-2	TGTGCCAGCAGCTTAGTTAGCGGGGGTTCCTCACACGGGGAGCTGTTTTTT	CASSLVSGGSSHGELFF
TRBD1	TRBV7-2	many	TRBJ1-6	TGTGCCAGCAGCTTAGACAGGGGAAATAATTCACCCCTCCACTTT	CASSLDRGNNSPLHF
NA	TRBV14	many	TRBJ1-1	TGTGCCAGCAGCCAAGAAGTTCCGAACACTGAAGCTTTCTTT	CASSQEVPNTEAFF
TRBD1	TRBV20-1	many	TRBJ1-2	TGCAGTGCTAGACCACCACCTCGGGACAGGGGGCTTCGAAACTATGGCTACACCTTC	CSARPPPRDRGLRNYGYTF
TRBD2	TRBV5-1	few	TRBJ2-7	TGCGCCAGCAGCTCGAGCGGGGAGAGCTCCTACGAGCAGTACTTC	CASSSSGESSYEQYF
NA	TRBV20-1	many	TRBJ2-5	TGCAGTGCTAGAGATCTGCGGGGCCCCCAAGAGACCCAGTACTTC	CSARDLRGPQETQYF
NA	TRBV25-1	NA	TRBJ1-2	TGTGCCAGCAGTGAATATGATTCGATGAACTATGGCTACACCTTC	CASSEYDSMNYGYTF
TRBD2	TRBV6-2/TRBV6-3	many	TRBJ2-3	TGTGCCAGCAGGCGGACTAGCGGGGGGGCAAAGACAGATACGCAGTATTTT	CASRRTSGGAKTDTQYF
NA	TRBV30	many	TRBJ2-7	TGTGCCTGGAGGGCCAAGGGGGGCTCCTACGAGCAGTACTTC	CAWRAKGGSYEQYF
TRBD2	TRBV7-2	many	TRBJ2-7	TGTGCCAGCAGCCCGCTTAGCGGGGGGGCGTACGAGCAGTACTTC	CASSPLSGGAYEQYF
NA	TRBV2	many	TRBJ2-2	TGTGCCAGCAGCCTCCAGGGGCTGAACACCGGGGAGCTGTTTTTT	CASSLQGLNTGELFF
TRBD1	TRBV7-9	many	TRBJ1-1	TGTGCCAGCAGCTTAGTAGGTCAGGGGGCGCCTGAAGCTTTCTTT	CASSLVGQGAPEAFF
NA	TRBV12-3/TRBV12-4	many	TRBJ2-1	TGTGCCAGCAGTCGGGACACATCCTACAATGAGCAGTTCTTC	CASSRDTSYNEQFF
TRBD1	TRBV19	many	TRBJ1-5	TGTGCCAGTAGTTCTCGACAGGGGGCTTTGAATCAGCCCCAGCATTTT	CASSSRQGALNQPQHF
TRBD2	TRBV19	many	TRBJ2-1	TGTGCCAGTAGTATGCTGGCGACTAGCGGGGGGGCGAATGAGCAGTTCTTC	CASSMLATSGGANEQFF
TRBD2	TRBV4-2	NA	TRBJ2-3	TGTGCCAGCAGCCAAGATCGAGGACTAGCGGGGGCCACAGATACGCAGTATTTT	CASSQDRGLAGATDTQYF
NA	TRBV29-1	few	TRBJ1-2	TGCAGCGTTGGGGAGGGTTCTGGTAACTATGGCTACACCTTC	CSVGEGSGNYGYTF
TRBD1	TRBV20-1	many	TRBJ2-3	TGCAGTGCTGGGGGACAGGGGAGCACAGATACGCAGTATTTT	CSAGGQGSTDTQYF
NA	TRBV7-2	many	TRBJ2-3	TGTGCCAGCAGCTTAGAGGGCGGGGCATACACAGATACGCAGTATTTT	CASSLEGGAYTDTQYF
NA	TRBV19	many	TRBJ2-1	TGTGCCAGTAAATGGGACCCCGTGCTCGATGAGCAGTTCTTC	CASKWDPVLDEQFF
TRBD1	TRBV30	NA	TRBJ1-1	TGTGCCTGGACTGACGACAGGGGGTCAAACACTGAAGCTTTCTTT	CAWTDDRGSNTEAFF
TRBD1	TRBV7-6	many	TRBJ2-2	TGTGCCAGCAGCTCAGGGGGACAGGGGGCGACAACCGGGGAGCTGTTTTTT	CASSSGGQGATTGELFF
NA	TRBV5-1	NA	TRBJ1-5	TGCGCCAGCAGCTTGCGGGGGCGTCAAGGTCAGCCCCAGCATTTT	CASSLRGRQGQPQHF
TRBD1	TRBV20-1	many	TRBJ1-6	TGCAGTGCTAGAGTCATACATCTAACAGGGGAACAATCACCCCTCCACTTT	CSARVIHLTGEQSPLHF
NA	TRBV7-6	many	TRBJ1-6	TGTGCCAGCAGCTTAGGGGCGGACCTTCGGCCCCTCCACTTT	CASSLGADLRPLHF
NA	TRBV7-2	many	TRBJ2-7	TGTGCCAGCAGCTTACGCTGGGACCCTTATTCCTACGAGCAGTACTTC	CASSLRWDPYSYEQYF
TRBD2	TRBV29-1	many	TRBJ2-5	TGCAGCGCTGCGGGGGGCAACCAAGAGACCCAGTACTTC	CSAAGGNQETQYF
NA	TRBV7-2	many	TRBJ1-5	TGTGCCAGCAGCTTAGTACACGGTAAACCCCAGCATTTT	CASSLVHGKPQHF
TRBD2	TRBV20-1	few	TRBJ2-5	TGCAGTGCCAGGGGACTAGCCAAAGAGACCCAGTACTTC	CSARGLAKETQYF
NA	TRBV19	NA	TRBJ2-2	TGTGCCACCGAGAGACAGGCGAACACCGGGGAGCTGTTTTTT	CATERQANTGELFF
NA	TRBV5-1	many	TRBJ2-6	TGCGCCAGCAGTAGGGCGTCGGGGGCAGGTACCGGGGCCAACGTCCTGACTTTC	CASSRASGAGTGANVLTF
NA	TRBV7-9	many	TRBJ1-1	TGTGCCAGCAGCCCACCCCCAGATAACACTGAAGCTTTCTTT	CASSPPPDNTEAFF
NA	TRBV6-2/TRBV6-3	many	TRBJ1-6	TGTGCCAGCAGACACCTCGGACACTTTTCACCCCTCCACTTT	CASRHLGHFSPLHF
NA	TRBV2	many	TRBJ1-1	TGTGCCAGCAGTGAGGACCCAGGGAGCGTGATGGCTTTCTTT	CASSEDPGSVMAFF
TRBD2	TRBV6-2/TRBV6-3	NA	TRBJ2-1	TGTGCCAGCAGTCACGGACTAGCGGGCGTTATCTCCTACAATGAGCAGTTCTTC	CASSHGLAGVISYNEQFF